Each of the 6 T cell receptor beta chains below was sequenced from the same sample in a study of Ad26.COV2.S vaccination and SARS-CoV-2 variants. Specified treatment: approximately 18 received Ad26.COV2.S at low or high dose, single or two shots; several received placebo; per-sample allocation not given. It was on day 63 after the first vaccine or placebo injection that samples were taken. Here immunoSEQ multiplex PCR was the method, and the copy in TCRdb shows in-frame clones only, minus some. The sample lists about 350,000 clones; around 89% were seen once. The source was peripheral blood, collected in a trial of Ad26.COV2.S vaccine versus placebo. All receptors come from a person aged 18-65 years who received the Ad26.COV2.S COVID-19 vaccine or a placebo.

The chain has TRBV19 and TRBJ2-1, with TRBD1 matching over 9 bases. V lost 4 bases to trimming and J lost 2 bases; unmatched junction nucleotides: 3. The CDR3 is 15 residues long. Germline lookup yields CDR1 LNHDA and CDR2 SQIVND (reference sequence). The CDR3 DNA sequence: TGTGCCAGTAGTAACACAGGGGGCGCCTACAATGAGCAGTTCTTC. Amino acid sequence: CASSNTGGAYNEQFF.

The chain links TRBV5-1 to TRBJ1-4; D uncertain. Trimming removed 3 bases at V and 5 bases at J, with 11 bases between. The CDR3 is 14 residues long. CDR1 is SGHRS and CDR2 is YFSETQ in the germline V gene. The chain's CDR3 is CASSSAGLNEKLFF. For the CDR3, the DNA is TGCGCCAGCAGCTCAGCGGGTCTAAATGAAAAACTGTTTTTT.

The gene calls are TRBV7-9 and TRBJ2-7; unclear D gene. The CDR3 length is 14 residues. V gave up 3 bases and J gave up 0 bases, with 9 bases separating them. Per the germline V gene, CDR1 is SEHNR and CDR2 is FQNEAQ (reference sequence). The CDR3, as DNA: TGTGCCAGCAGCTTTCTACAGAGCTCCTACGAGCAGTACTTC. This sequence encodes CASSFLQSSYEQYF.

This clone appeared many times. The rearrangement uses TRBV19 and TRBJ1-1; 7 nucleotides line up with TRBD1. This CDR3 is 15 amino acids long. Germline V gene lookup returns CDR1 LNHDA and CDR2 SQIVND (reference sequence). J gave up 3 bases and V 7 bases, and 11 bases lay outside the gene matches. The CDR3 loop is CASTTTGVGDTEAFF. The CDR3 nucleotides are TGTGCCAGTACCACTACAGGGGTTGGAGACACTGAAGCTTTCTTT.

CDR3 sequence: CASIPTEISPEAFF. As DNA, the CDR3 is TGTGCCAGCATTCCGACAGAAATCTCACCTGAAGCTTTCTTT. The V call is TRBV2, the J call TRBJ1-1, with D perhaps TRBD1 (5 bases). This CDR3 contains 14 residues. V was trimmed by 7 bases and J by 6 bases, leaving 18 bases between them. Germline V gene data show CDR1 as SNHLY and CDR2 as FYNNEI. The whole variable domain, filled in from reference TRBV2 and TRBJ1-1, reads EPEVTQTPSHQVTQMGQEVILRCVPISNHLYFYWYRQILGQKVEFLVSFYNNEISEKSEIFDDQFSVERPDGSNFTLKIRSTKLEDSAMYFCASIPTEISPEAFFGQGTRLTVV.

Only a few counts were recorded for this clone. The V gene is TRBV7-9, the J gene TRBJ1-3; D not resolved. This CDR3 contains 14 residues. CDR1 is SEHNR and CDR2 is FQNEAQ in the germline V gene (reference sequence). Trimming pared 6 bases from V and 1 base from J, leaving 10 bases between. The CDR3 bases are TGTGCCAGCAGTTACCAGGTATCTGGAAACACCATATATTTT. It codes for CASSYQVSGNTIYF. The whole variable domain, remainder taken from reference TRBV7-9 and TRBJ1-3, is DTGVSQNPRHKITKRGQNVTFRCDPISEHNRLYWYRQTLGQGPEFLTYFQNEAQLEKSRLLSDRFSAERPKGSFSTLEIQRTEQGDSAMYLCASSYQVSGNTIYFGEGSWLTVV.